One and the same sample provided the 18 T cell receptor beta chains below, sequenced in a study of cytomegalovirus exposure and HLA in healthy donors. Researchers ran the PCR with 60 Vbeta and 13 Jbeta primers. Method: immunoSEQ multiplex PCR; TCRdb's copy keeps in-frame clones and lacks some. The sample gives about 52,000 clones, over 60% of which show up once; more than 9% is in the top ten. Material: PBMCs. These receptors came from a woman in her forties or fifties in good health and CMV-seronegative.

This clone was seen a handful of times. V gene TRBV7-9 combines with J gene TRBJ2-7, with TRBD1 identical over 7 bases. The CDR3 is 12 residues long. The germline V gene has CDR1 SEHNR and CDR2 FQNEAQ (reference sequence). Trimming at V came to 7 bases and at J to 5 bases, leaving 5 bases not matched to a gene. The CDR3 sequence: CASNLQGNEQYF. CDR3 sequence (DNA): TGTGCCAGCAACCTACAGGGGAACGAGCAGTACTTC.

V is TRBV10-3 and J is TRBJ2-3, with a possible D match to TRBD1 (5 bases). The CDR3 length is 16 residues. CDR1 and CDR2 (germline): ENHRY, SYGVKD. V shed 0 bases and J shed 2 bases, with 12 bases lying between them. As DNA, the CDR3 is TGTGCCATCAGTGAGTCGATCGTCAGGGACACAGATACGCAGTATTTT. This codes for CAISESIVRDTDTQYF.

This clone was detected only a few times. This sequence joins TRBV7-3 and TRBJ2-5; tentatively, D is TRBD2 (7 bases). The CDR3 spans 15 residues. V was trimmed by 6 bases and J by 2 bases, leaving 16 bases between them. Per the germline V gene, CDR1 is SGHTA and CDR2 is FQGTGA. The CDR3 here is CASRPPRGQQETQYF. The CDR3 region has the DNA TGTGCCAGCAGACCCCCGCGGGGGCAGCAAGAGACCCAGTACTTC.

The genes are TRBV10-1 and TRBJ1-1; 10 nucleotides agree with TRBD1. The CDR3 is made up of 16 amino acids. The J segment lost 7 bases and the V segment lost 0 bases, leaving 8 bases of the junction unmatched. Germline V gene lookup returns CDR1 WNHNN and CDR2 SYGVQD (reference sequence). The CDR3 bases are TGCGCCAGCAGTGAGTCGAGGGACAGGGGCCTGGATGAAGCTTTCTTT. Translation: CASSESRDRGLDEAFF.

Comment on this clone: Germline is not matched at one junction end, which may reflect a read error. The chain is built from TRBV5-1 and TRBJ1-2; D uncertain. The CDR3 covers 8 residues. Germline V gives CDR1 SGHRS, CDR2 YFSETQ. The CDR3 here is CASSSFSF. CDR3 nucleotides: TGCGCCAGCAGCTCTTTCTCCTTC.

This clone appeared a few times. The chain joins TRBV5-8 to TRBJ2-2; D gene unclear. Germline V gene lookup returns CDR1 SGHTS and CDR2 YDEGEE. This CDR3 is built from 16 residues. V lost 0 bases to trimming and J lost 0 bases, with 9 bases between them. CDR3 nucleotide sequence: TGTGCCAGCAGCTTGGATGGGCGTCCGAACACCGGGGAGCTGTTTTTT. This translates into CASSLDGRPNTGELFF.

V gene TRBV10-2 combines with J gene TRBJ2-6; TRBD1 matches 8 bases. V was clipped by 0 bases and J by 1 base; unmatched bases: 5. The CDR3 is 18 amino acids. Per germline, CDR1 WSHSY and CDR2 SAAADI. The CDR3 nucleotides are TGCGCCAGCAGTGAGTCCGGGACAGGCTTTTCTGGGGCCAACGTCCTGACTTTC. Protein: CASSESGTGFSGANVLTF.

The rearrangement uses TRBV11-2 and TRBJ1-1; TRBD1 is a possible D gene (6 bases). Trimming cost V 5 bases and J 2 bases, with 12 bases left between them. This CDR3 has 14 residues. Germline V lookup: CDR1 SGHAT, CDR2 FQNNGV. CDR3 bases: TGTGCCAGCAGCCTTCGGACAGCTAACACTGAAGCTTTCTTT. This encodes CASSLRTANTEAFF.

In this sample, this clone turned up a few times. V and J are TRBV11-2 and TRBJ1-1; tentative D call: TRBD1 (5 bases). The V gene lost 2 bases and the J gene lost 5 bases, with 12 bases spanning the gap. Germline V lookup: CDR1 SGHAT, CDR2 FQNNGV. The CDR3 has 14 residues. CDR3 amino acids: CASSLFQGLTEAFF. The CDR3 DNA sequence: TGTGCCAGCAGCTTATTTCAGGGATTGACTGAAGCTTTCTTT.

The chain has TRBV7-2 and TRBJ2-3; 9 positions agree with TRBD2. Germline CDR1 reads SGHTA; CDR2 reads FQGNSA. V was pared by 5 bases and J by 1 base, with 1 base of the junction left unmatched. CDR3 size: 14 residues. DNA of the CDR3: TGTGCCAGCAGCCAGCGGGGGGGCACAGATACGCAGTATTTT. Translated, it gives CASSQRGGTDTQYF. The full variable domain, its missing parts supplied by reference TRBV7-2 and TRBJ2-3, is GAGVSQSPSNKVTEKGKDVELRCDPISGHTALYWYRQSLGQGLEFLIYFQGNSAPDKSGLPSDRFSAERTGGSVSTLTIQRTQQEDSAVYLCASSQRGGTDTQYFGPGTRLTVL.

The rearrangement uses TRBV4-2 and TRBJ2-1, with TRBD2 as a possible D gene (5 bases). V gave up 5 bases and J gave up 1 base, with 12 bases separating them. The germline CDR1 and CDR2 sequences are LGHNA and YNFKEQ. This CDR3 region has 15 residues. The CDR3 spells CASSYIALSYNEQFF. The CDR3 DNA follows: TGTGCCAGCAGCTATATAGCGTTATCCTACAATGAGCAGTTCTTC.

This chain uses TRBV19 with TRBJ1-2; D gene unclear. CDR3 length equals 13 residues. The V and J ends lost 2 bases and 5 bases respectively, with 9 bases between them. Looked up from germline, CDR1 is LNHDA and CDR2 is SQIVND (reference sequence). CDR3 sequence reads: CASSIQDPYGYTF. In DNA, the CDR3 is TGTGCCAGTAGTATACAGGATCCTTATGGCTACACCTTC.

The rearrangement links TRBV10-2 to TRBJ2-3; 7 bases align to TRBD2. With 3 bases clipped from V and 3 bases from J, the junction kept 12 bases outside the gene matches. CDR3 length: 17 amino acids. Germline CDR1 and CDR2: WSHSY and SAAADI. The CDR3 region is CASSDSMGGGKTDTQYF. As DNA, the CDR3 is TGCGCCAGCAGTGATAGTATGGGCGGGGGTAAAACAGATACGCAGTATTTT.

This chain uses TRBV9 with TRBJ1-4, with TRBD1 matching over 9 bases. Germline values: CDR1 SGDLS, CDR2 YYNGEE. This CDR3 comprises 15 residues. Germline trimming cut 0 bases from V and 5 bases from J; bases unmatched to any gene: 2. DNA for the CDR3: TGTGCCAGCAGCGTAGAAGGGACAGGGAATGAAAAACTGTTTTTT. It yields the protein CASSVEGTGNEKLFF.

The rearrangement joins TRBV27 to TRBJ1-1; TRBD1 matches 7 bases. CDR3 length: 13 amino acids. V shed 4 bases and J 1 base; nucleotides not matched to a gene: 0. Germline CDR1 and CDR2: MNHEY and SMNVEV (reference sequence). The DNA for the CDR3 is TGTGCCAGCAGTTGGACAGGGAACACTGAAGCTTTCTTT. It translates to CASSWTGNTEAFF.

The V call is TRBV18, the J call TRBJ1-2; 7 bases fit TRBD1. V was pared by 4 bases and J by 3 bases, with 2 bases of the junction left unmatched. Germline CDR1 reads KGHSH; CDR2 reads LQKENI. There are 13 residues in the CDR3. For the CDR3, the DNA is TGTGCCAGCTCACTTGACAGGGACTATGGCTACACCTTC. Residues: CASSLDRDYGYTF.

The rearrangement links TRBV7-9 to TRBJ2-3, with D possibly being TRBD2 (6 bases). The germline gives CDR1 SEHNR, CDR2 FQNEAQ (reference sequence). The CDR3 loop spans 16 amino acids. With 2 bases removed from V and 2 bases from J, the gap between germline ends came to 14 bases. The CDR3 spells CASSLLATHNTDTQYF. The CDR3, as DNA: TGTGCCAGCAGCTTACTAGCGACCCATAACACAGATACGCAGTATTTT.

The V and J genes are TRBV5-1 and TRBJ1-6; 9 nucleotides match TRBD1. The CDR3 has 15 residues. The V gene's germline CDR1 is SGHRS and CDR2 YFSETQ. V trimming: 0 bases; J trimming: 8 bases; junction bases outside the gene matches: 3. The CDR3 reads CASSLAGQGYSPLHF. The DNA of the CDR3 is TGCGCCAGCAGCTTGGCGGGACAGGGTTATTCACCCCTCCACTTT.